This note documents a single T cell receptor (beta chain) sequence. The antigen remains undetermined. The V segment lost 5 bases and the J segment 5 bases; nucleotides outside the gene matches: 8. The CDR3 runs 17 residues. The data stem from a study of identical twins. Study results and caveats: The authors drew conclusions from cross-sectional statistical analysis rather than following the same donors. Among beta out-of-frame sequences, excess sharing between twins appeared weaker. While abundant cord blood beta clonotypes carried fewer insertions, memory repertoires showed no such pattern.

Each CDR3 protein is one row after TCRdb ran MiXCR on the 5' RACE reads. The sample holds around 550,000 distinct CDR3 sequences; roughly 15% are singletons and the top ten take more than 0.4%. These data also formed part of another study, on yellow fever vaccine responses in identical twins. That work adds: In identical twins, vaccine T cell responses appeared partly shared and partly individual.

Material for sequencing was CD4+ T cells sorted from blood. J is TRBJ2-2 and V is TRBV12-3 or TRBV12-4; 13 positions match TRBD2. The source of this sequence is a woman aged 18-29 years in good health. CDR3 nucleotides: TGTGCCAGCAGTAAAGGACTAGCGGGAGTGCGGACCGGGGAGCTGTTTTTT. Protein product: CASSKGLAGVRTGELFF.